The clone carrying this T cell receptor beta chain appeared once. Germline lookup yields CDR1 LGHNA and CDR2 YNFKEQ. CDR3 size: 21 residues. Trimming at V came to 4 bases and at J to 0 bases, leaving 18 bases not matched to a gene. The assay was immunoSEQ multiplex PCR, and TCRdb's table has in-frame clones only and misses some. The profile shows about 430,000 clones, nearly 90% of them singletons. Participant-given clinical history determined each cohort assignment. Exposed participants encountered a COVID-19 case during the 2 weeks preceding study entry. This sample was included in a study of blood T cell repertoires in COVID-19.

The chain carries TRBV4-2 and TRBJ2-6, with 7 bases aligning to TRBD1. The sample consisted of PBMCs or T cells enriched from blood (not recorded which). The receptor comes from a woman aged 18-30 years who had been exposed to COVID-19. CDR3: CASSRPRGSPGGISGANVLTF. CDR3 in DNA: TGTGCCAGCAGCCGTCCTAGGGGCAGCCCAGGGGGAATCTCTGGGGCCAACGTCCTGACTTTC.